This entry lists 11 T cell receptor beta chains sequenced from one sample in a study of neurological immune-mediated disorders. Using its own MiXCR run on the 5' RACE reads, TCRdb lists one record per CDR3 protein. The sample holds nearly 45,000 distinct CDR3 sequences, roughly an eighth seen once. The material sequenced was PBMCs. These receptors were obtained from a female donor in good health.

The sample holds many counts of this clonotype. CDR3 sequence reads: CASKGQGDNSPLHF. As DNA, the CDR3 is TGTGCCAGCAAGGGACAGGGGGACAATTCACCCCTCCACTTT. The V and J genes are TRBV14 and TRBJ1-6, with TRBD1 matching 11 bases. The CDR3 length is 14 residues. The V and J ends lost 7 bases and 7 bases, in that order; junction bases with no gene match: 3. Germline V gene sequence: CDR1 SGHDN, CDR2 FVKESK.

A remark on this clonotype: Relative to the germline gene, one junction end is altered; a read error may explain this. The chain combines TRBV7-3 with TRBJ2-4; D gene unclear. The CDR3 runs 14 residues. Per germline, CDR1 SGHTA and CDR2 FQGTGA. CDR3 DNA: TGTACCAGCAGCTTAACCGGGCGTCTGGACATTCAGTACTTC. This codes for CTSSLTGRLDIQYF.

The table lists this clonotype with many counts. V is TRBV28 and J is TRBJ2-1; 11 bases fit TRBD1. V trimming: 5 bases; J trimming: 6 bases; junction bases outside the gene matches: 9. This CDR3 comprises 16 residues. Germline values: CDR1 MDHEN, CDR2 SYDVKM. In DNA form, the CDR3 reads TGTGCCAGCAGTATATTAGGACAGGGGGCGTCCAATGAGCAGTTCTTC. Residues: CASSILGQGASNEQFF. Supplemented by reference TRBV28 and TRBJ2-1, the full variable domain reads DVKVTQSSRYLVKRTGEKVFLECVQDMDHENMFWYRQDPGLGLRLIYFSYDVKMKEKGDIPEGYSVSREKKERFSLILESASTNQTSMYLCASSILGQGASNEQFFGPGTRLTVL.

The rearrangement uses TRBV21-1 and TRBJ2-1; TRBD2 is taken as the D call from the table, unchecked against the DNA. TRBV21-1 constitutes a pseudogene. The length of the CDR3 is 17 residues. CDR3 coding DNA: TGTGCCAGCAGCAAAGGGACTAGCGGGAGCTCCTACAATGAGCAGTTCTTC. Translated, it gives CASSKGTSGSSYNEQFF.

This clonotype was seen many times. This chain uses TRBV2 with TRBJ2-7; 8 bases agree with TRBD1. CDR1 SNHLY and CDR2 FYNNEI come from the germline V gene. Losses at the gene ends were 6 bases for V and 2 bases for J; bases not matched to a gene: 9. The CDR3 has 15 residues. CDR3 coding DNA: TGTGCCAGCAGCCCCCGACAGGGGCTAACCTACGAGCAGTACTTC. Encoded protein: CASSPRQGLTYEQYF.

As to this clonotype: One base away lies a much larger clone, so this may be a sequencing read error. This chain connects TRBV20-1 to TRBJ2-1, with D perhaps TRBD2 (5 bases). V lost 3 bases and J 9 bases, leaving 27 bases between the germline ends. This CDR3 has 17 residues. Germline loops: CDR1 DFQATT, CDR2 SNEGSKA (reference sequence). CDR3 region: CSASVRALLAVTGEQFF. CDR3 coding DNA: TGCAGTGCTAGCGTGAGGGCCCTCTTGGCTGTTACGGGTGAGCAGTTCTTC.

This clonotype was detected ten times or more. J is TRBJ2-4 and V is TRBV6-5, with 7 bases that match TRBD1. The CDR3 covers 14 residues. Germline assignment: CDR1 MNHEY and CDR2 SVGAGI. Trimming at V came to 5 bases and at J to 10 bases, leaving 11 bases not matched to a gene. CDR3 loop: CASSDRQGLGIQYF. The CDR3 DNA follows: TGTGCCAGCAGTGACCGACAGGGCTTAGGGATTCAGTACTTC.

The table lists this clonotype with many counts. V is TRBV20-1 and J is TRBJ2-2; D tentatively reads TRBD1 or TRBD2 (6 bases each). This CDR3 is built from 13 residues. The V end lost 0 bases, the J end lost 6 bases, and 8 bases lay between the germline ends. Germline V gives CDR1 DFQATT, CDR2 SNEGSKA (reference sequence). CDR3 residues: CSARDGGPGELFF. As DNA, the CDR3 is TGCAGTGCTAGAGATGGGGGGCCCGGGGAGCTGTTTTTT.

This clonotype occurred many times. V is TRBV13 and J is TRBJ2-7; D remains ambiguous. The CDR3 extends over 16 amino acids. Germline V gene sequence: CDR1 PRHDT, CDR2 FYEKMQ (reference sequence). V was cut by 1 base and J by 3 bases, with 16 bases left in between. The CDR3 protein is CASSLASAKPRYEQYF. Written as DNA, the CDR3 is TGTGCCAGCAGCTTAGCGTCGGCTAAGCCCCGCTACGAGCAGTACTTC. The entire variable domain, with the rest obtained from reference TRBV13 and TRBJ2-7, is as follows: AAGVIQSPRHLIKEKRETATLKCYPIPRHDTVYWYQQGPGQDPQFLISFYEKMQSDKGSIPDRFSAQQFSDYHSELNMSSLELGDSALYFCASSLASAKPRYEQYFGPGTRLTVT.

Many counts were recorded for this clonotype. The V gene is TRBV7-2, the J gene TRBJ2-2; possibly TRBD1 or TRBD2 for D (5 bases each). Trimming took off 4 bases at V and 4 bases at J, with 16 bases between the two ends. CDR3 length equals 16 residues. From germline, CDR1 is SGHTA and CDR2 FQGNSA. The CDR3 protein is CASSSGPLASTGELFF. The CDR3 DNA reads as TGTGCCAGCAGCTCGGGACCCCTCGCGAGCACCGGGGAGCTGTTTTTT.

This clonotype was observed many times. This chain connects TRBV7-2 to TRBJ2-5; D remains unclear. V was cut by 1 base and J by 4 bases, with 10 bases left in between. CDR1 and CDR2 from the germline V gene are SGHTA and FQGNSA. The CDR3 totals 14 residues. For the CDR3, the DNA is TGTGCCAGCAGCTTAGGGATAGCTCTAGAGACCCAGTACTTC. It codes for CASSLGIALETQYF.